This TCR beta chain derives from a study of beta chain features in type 1 diabetes (dated by TCRdb to 2016 to 2019). A note on the overall study: Patients and healthy donors did not differ in mean age, gender distribution, total cell number or subset yield. A total of 85 million to 140 million sorted cells were examined across all samples, and a strong correlation was observed between cell number per subset and RNA yield. In the study, recently diagnosed type 1 diabetes patients and matched healthy donors were compared on the TCRB repertoires of their sorted circulating CD4+ T cell subsets. Naive and central memory subsets were obtained from all 28 donors, but regulatory and stem cell-like memory subsets were isolated from only 8 patients and roughly 8 healthy donors. Overall results and qualifications from the work: Shorter templates might be favored by PCR, yet because patient and control samples were amplified and corrected together, any such skew would affect both groups equally. Fewer insertions and more nucleotide deletions at VDJ recombination sites were observed in patients with type 1 diabetes, implying thymic rearrangement abnormalities. Because cDNA was sequenced instead of genomic DNA, activated cells with high expression could be over-represented, although the groups did not differ in activation or CD3 levels. Because the HLA sub-analyses included only small numbers of individuals, any influence of HLA type on TCRB rearrangement was left unresolved. The naive, central memory and regulatory TCRB repertoires appeared to resemble one another more closely among patients than among healthy donors. A moderate but significant shortening of TCRB CDR3 length was observed in type 1 diabetes patients in all four CD4+ subsets.

This clone has more than one count but fewer than ten. Its recognized antigen is unknown. Nothing much larger sits one base from this clone, and base qualities are not available. The entire amount of isolated RNA was reverse transcribed using the High Capacity cDNA Reverse Transcription Kit, so the sequenced TCRB transcripts were expressed ones. Deep immunoSEQ sequencing was performed on naive, central memory and regulatory T cell samples, with an average of roughly 3.5 million total reads per sample. After sorted cells were lysed in RLT buffer, RNA was extracted with DNase-treated RNeasy Micro or Mini kits, with the choice depending on cell number. To prevent cross-contamination, each cell subset was processed individually, whereas patient and healthy donor samples were processed jointly. TCRB sequences were amplified from cDNA with the immunoSEQ multiplex PCR, producing 87-bp fragments spanning the CDR3 region. The amplicons were sequenced using the Illumina HiSeq platform. The paper's processing steps were these. PCR bias was computationally corrected using synthetic template baselines, reads within Hamming distance 2 were collapsed, and singletons that could not be merged were discarded. By aligning reads against IMGT, V, D and J genes, CDR3 length, and insertions or deletions at six rearrangement sites were assigned. Within each subset, clonotype counts were normalized to the number of sorted cells before true diversity and Gini coefficients were calculated with the tcR R package. Repertoire sharing was quantified using the overlap coefficient calculated on TCRB nucleotide sequences. Sourced from immuneACCESS, this table was stored by TCRdb with only in-frame sequences that have V and J called. A share of the clones is absent; for the studies checked, an unresolved V gene accounts for under half, and the remainder has no known explanation. V and J calls plus clone size are reproduced from that table; the DNA served to infer D and trimming. The sample table shows 40,000 or so clones, and approximately 70% are seen once. About 2% of the sample lies in the top ten.

From each donor, a single peripheral blood sample of roughly 0.11 L on average was drawn into heparinised tubes. A BD FACSAria II was used to sort naive, central memory, regulatory and stem cell-like memory CD4+ T cells with a panel that included CD45RO, CCR7, CD25, CD127, CD95 and CD27. A purity above 95% was achieved for all sorted populations. PBMCs were isolated right away by Lymphoprep density gradient centrifugation and were stained directly, without culture. So that batch effects would be minimized, each experiment stained and sorted samples in pairs, pairing one healthy donor with one patient. The germline V gene gives CDR1 as MNHEY and CDR2 as SVGAGI. Trimming leaves V shorter by 6 bases and J shorter by 0 bases, with the junction holding 1 base beyond the gene matches. The CDR3 spans 14 residues, from the cysteine through the phenylalanine. The read is trimmed to its CDR3 DNA, 42 bases read in frame from base 1.

The chain was built from TRBV6-5 and TRBJ2-3, with TRBD1 matching 9 junction bases. The source of this sequence is a woman under 30 with type 1 diabetes. Material: Tregs from blood. The meaning of the sample's cell subset or site label: regulatory CD4+ T cells. The bases read TGTGCCAGCAGACAGGGGGCTAGCACAGATACGCAGTATTTT. Translation gives CASRQGASTDTQYF.